These 6 T cell receptor beta chains share one sample of origin, sequenced in a study of molecular identifiers for immune sequencing clone quantification. TCRdb ran MiXCR on the PCR reads and lists one entry per CDR3 protein. The sample comprises 490,000 or so distinct CDR3 sequences, 25% of which are singletons, and under 0.8% rests with the top ten. Sequenced sample: naive CD8+ T cells from blood, with Jurkat cell RNA spiked in. As to subset: FACS-sorted CD8+CD4-CCR7+CD45RA+ naive T cells. All receptors derive from a human donor in good health. Some libraries in this study had Jurkat cell RNA spiked in.

This clonotype was picked up a small number of times. This chain links TRBV9 with TRBJ2-5, with no clear D. Germline V gene sequence: CDR1 SGDLS, CDR2 YYNGEE. V dropped 0 bases and J dropped 1 base, with 22 bases sitting between them. The CDR3 totals 19 residues. The CDR3 coding sequence is TGTGCCAGCAGCGTAGTTGTACGGTACGACCCGCGCCTCCAAGAGACCCAGTACTTC. Protein product: CASSVVVRYDPRLQETQYF.

Many counts were recorded for this clonotype. V is TRBV4-1 and J is TRBJ1-4; no clear D. The CDR3 spans 15 residues. V was pared by 0 bases and J by 5 bases, with 10 bases between. Per the germline V gene, CDR1 is MGHRA and CDR2 is YSYEKL. Here the CDR3 reads CASSQEPLSNEKLFF. The CDR3 nucleotides are TGCGCCAGCAGCCAAGAGCCCCTCTCGAATGAAAAACTGTTTTTT.

The chain recombines TRBV19 with TRBJ2-5, with D possibly matching TRBD2 (5 bases). V was pared by 1 base and J by 1 base, with 10 bases between. Germline CDR1 reads LNHDA; CDR2 reads SQIVND (reference sequence). The CDR3 totals 15 residues. CDR3 sequence reads: CASSIAVGSQETQYF. CDR3 coding DNA: TGTGCCAGTAGTATAGCGGTGGGGAGCCAAGAGACCCAGTACTTC. The full variable domain, with the rest looked up from reference TRBV19 and TRBJ2-5, is DGGITQSPKYLFRKEGQNVTLSCEQNLNHDAMYWYRQDPGQGLRLIYYSQIVNDFQKGDIAEGYSVSREKKESFPLTVTSAQKNPTAFYLCASSIAVGSQETQYFGPGTRLLVL.

This clonotype was recorded a few times. The chain has TRBV7-6 and TRBJ2-7; TRBD2 is a possible D gene (5 bases). V was pared by 5 bases and J by 3 bases, with 11 bases between. Germline V lookup: CDR1 SGHVS, CDR2 FNYEAQ. This CDR3 spans 13 amino acids. This chain's CDR3 is CASSPHGVYEQYF. The CDR3 nucleotides are TGTGCCAGCAGCCCCCACGGGGTCTACGAGCAGTACTTC.

Remarks on this clonotype: A read error may explain this, as a much larger clone is one base away. This chain links TRBV12-3 or TRBV12-4 with TRBJ2-7; D might be TRBD1 (5 bases). Trimming took 6 bases from V and 3 from J, leaving 12 bases between them. The CDR3 consists of 13 residues. This chain's CDR3 is CASRPTEYYEQYF. The CDR3 region has the DNA TGTGCCAGCAGGCCGACAGAGTACTACGAGCAGTACTTC.

The rearrangement uses TRBV11-3 and TRBJ2-3; D gene unclear. The V gene lost 3 bases and the J gene lost 2 bases, with 6 bases spanning the gap. Germline lookup yields CDR1 SGHNT and CDR2 YENEEA. The CDR3 runs 13 residues. Here the CDR3 reads CASSFGDTDTQYF. The CDR3 bases are TGTGCCAGCAGCTTTGGCGACACAGATACGCAGTATTTT.